This T cell receptor (beta chain) is from a study of shared clonotypes between healthy human individuals (dated by TCRdb to the early 2020s). Study-level background: The cohort included three men and two women between 18 and 49 years of age. To increase sequencing depth and limit assay-specific biases, TCR repertoire library preparation and sequencing were carried out by different laboratories using diverse techniques. Per donor, three plates each were used for CD4 naive and CD4 memory, two for CD8 naive, and one for CD8 memory. Per donor, leukapheresis produced somewhere between about 0.85 and 8.9 billion PBMCs. To estimate repertoire size and how much clonotype sharing occurs between individuals, the study deeply sequenced the blood TCR repertoires of several healthy adults.

Using the deep immunoSEQ assay, multiplex PCR amplified TCR CDR3 regions from genomic DNA. Extracted genomic DNA from each cell subset was spread evenly across all wells of several immunoSEQ 96-well plates, with each plate serving as a replicate. Each replicate PCR for sorted subsets received approximately 220 ng genomic DNA, equal to tens of thousands of T cell genomes. The purified libraries were quantified using a Qubit 3.0 fluorometer, sized with a Bioanalyzer 2100, and then quantified again using the KAPA Library Quantification kit. Each immunoSEQ 96-well plate was sequenced on its own single-read 150-cycle Illumina NextSeq 550 flow cell. For the original study's pipeline: Because the immunoSEQ output included only junctional sequences and no quality scores, the filtering could not be the same as the filtering used for full-length reads. Sequences were annotated with PyIR, a Python wrapper for IgBLAST v1.9, and V/J genes and CDR3 were assigned using IMGT germline references. Any read was removed if the V/J assignment was weak (E-value above 1e-6), the CDR3 was missing, or the read contained stop codons, out-of-frame junctions, or ambiguous translated residues. V3J clonotypes were defined by identical inferred V gene, J gene, and CDR3 amino acid sequence. To compute the percentage overlap between repertoires, the number of shared unique clonotypes was divided by the size of the smaller repertoire. Richness of each repertoire was evaluated using RTK rarefaction, the Chao1 estimator, and Recon v2.1 estimates of unobserved clonotypes. Generation probabilities were computed with OLGA for all TCRbeta clonotypes obtained by the gDNA method from a few donors. TCRdb took over this immuneACCESS table, retaining in-frame rearrangements with V and J assigned. Such tables are incomplete; in checked studies, under half of the missing clones stem from an unresolved V gene, and the remainder is unexplained. V, J and clone size reflect that table, while D and trimming were determined from the DNA. The sample table lists around 330,000 clones, about 74% of them with a count of one. 10% to 13% of the sample goes to the ten largest clones.

This clone came up a few times. The clone's antigen remains unknown. Base qualities are not at hand, and no much larger clone is one base apart. The CDR3 spans 14 residues, from the cysteine through the phenylalanine. CDR3 DNA only is kept here, 42 bases in frame from base 1. V has 6 bases trimmed and J has 3 bases trimmed; junction bases matching no gene number 2. Sequences ENHRY (CDR1) and SYGVKD (CDR2) are obtained from the germline V gene. Donors were healthy HIV-negative adults with no recently reported acute infections or vaccinations. Every donor was a Caucasian adult living in Nashville, Tennessee, USA. CD4+ T cells were enriched through magnetic negative selection, after which naive cells were positively selected on CD45RA and the remaining negative fraction served as the memory subset. Blood was collected by leukapheresis, and PBMCs were isolated by Ficoll-Histopaque density gradient centrifugation and then cryopreserved in liquid nitrogen vapor phase. Analytical flow cytometry was used to check the purity and quantity of every magnetically sorted T cell population. From each sorted fraction, genomic DNA was isolated and quantified by UV absorbance on a Nanodrop 2000c.

Broad study findings and their caveats: Pairwise subsampling indicated that sequencing depth was expected to affect the degree of clonotype sharing among donors. Even with the large sequencing depth, rarefaction of the sorted-subset datasets indicated that sequencing was incomplete. Because the study included a small number of donors, the genetic and exposure-history diversity represented was limited. Compared with non-shared clonotypes, the clonotypes found in all four sorted-subset donors had higher generation probabilities. Naive subsets generally had larger estimated clonotype richness than memory subsets did. Sampling was limited to blood, and TCR repertoires in tissue likely differ from TCR repertoires in blood. Sharing across four donors was observed for about 5% of naive CD4, less than 4% of naive CD8, over 2% of memory CD4, and around 0.4% of memory CD8 clonotypes.

This chain joins TRBV10-3 to TRBJ2-2; TRBD1 agrees with 9 junctional bases. The TCR was taken from a man aged 25-45 years in good health. Sequences were obtained from memory CD4+ T cells sorted from blood. The meaning of the sample's cell subset or site label: CD45RA-negative fraction. Here is the DNA: TGTGCCATCAGGCGGACAGGGGACACCGGGGAGCTGTTTTTT. This gives the protein CAIRRTGDTGELFF.